This is a list of T cell receptor beta chains from one sample in a study of Graves' ophthalmopathy and Graves' hyperthyroidism. TCRdb itself ran the multiplex PCR reads through MiXCR, one entry per CDR3 protein. The sample holds 200,000 to 250,000 distinct CDR3 sequences; about 22% are singletons and the top ten take 35% to 55%. The sequenced sample was peripheral blood. These receptors came from a woman between 45 and 65 years old with Graves' ophthalmopathy. Both conserved end residues are part of each CDR3. A D gene is named only where the DNA matches it firmly. Clone size is not always given. Where it is, it says once, few, many or a class for expanded clones.

j_call | clone_size | d_call | v_call | cdr3_aa | cdr3_nt
TRBJ1-2 | NA | NA | TRBV28 | CASRPQGGMRGYTF | TGTGCCAGCAGACCACAGGGAGGGATGAGGGGCTACACCTTC
TRBJ2-5 | many | NA | TRBV5-1 | CASSLWGSGAGQQETQYF | TGCGCCAGCAGCTTGTGGGGTTCCGGAGCGGGACAACAAGAGACCCAGTACTTC
TRBJ1-2 | NA | NA | TRBV7-9 | CASSYDTVYGYTF | TGTGCCAGCAGCTATGACACGGTCTATGGCTACACCTTC
TRBJ2-5 | many | TRBD2 | TRBV29-1 | CSVGTSGGETQYF | TGCAGCGTTGGGACTAGCGGGGGAGAGACCCAGTACTTC
TRBJ1-1 | many | NA | TRBV15 | CATSRDTLNTEAFF | TGTGCCACCAGCAGAGACACGTTGAACACTGAAGCTTTCTTT
TRBJ2-5 | many | TRBD1 | TRBV19 | CASSPGQHRIGTQYF | TGTGCCAGTAGCCCGGGACAGCATCGTATAGGGACCCAGTACTTC
TRBJ2-7 | once | TRBD2 | TRBV11-2 | CASSFGRPGGVEQYF | TGTGCCAGCAGCTTCGGACGGCCGGGAGGGGTCGAGCAGTACTTC
TRBJ2-2 | many | NA | TRBV30 | CAWSAGTATGELFF | TGTGCCTGGAGCGCCGGGACTGCCACCGGGGAGCTGTTTTTT
TRBJ2-5 | many | NA | TRBV9 | CASSALDPVGETQYF | TGTGCCAGCAGCGCGCTTGACCCAGTGGGCGAGACCCAGTACTTC
TRBJ2-5 | many | TRBD2 | TRBV11-2 | CASSLEGLAGETQYF | TGTGCCAGCAGCTTAGAAGGGCTAGCGGGAGAGACCCAGTACTTC
TRBJ1-2 | NA | NA | TRBV29-1 | CSVVDRTYGYIF | TGCAGCGTTGTCGACAGGACCTATGGCTACATCTTC
TRBJ2-5 | many | NA | TRBV7-2 | CASSLERGETQYF | TGTGCTAGCAGCTTGGAGCGAGGGGAGACCCAGTACTTC
TRBJ2-2 | many | TRBD1 | TRBV24-1 | CATSLQGENTGELFF | TGTGCCACCAGTCTACAGGGGGAGAACACCGGGGAGCTGTTTTTT
TRBJ2-7 | many | TRBD2 | TRBV4-1 | CASSQVARREHYEQYF | TGCGCCAGCAGCCAAGTAGCACGGCGGGAGCACTACGAGCAGTACTTC
TRBJ2-7 | few | TRBD1 | TRBV6-1 | CASSTTGSEQYF | TGTGCCAGCAGTACGACAGGGAGCGAGCAGTACTTC
TRBJ2-5 | few | NA | TRBV28 | CASSSDDDTEETQYF | TGTGCCAGCAGTTCCGACGATGACACAGAAGAGACCCAGTACTTC
TRBJ1-1 | many | NA | TRBV19 | CASSIGLGTLIF | TGTGCCAGTAGTATTGGTTTGGGGACGTTGATCTTT
TRBJ1-1 | NA | NA | TRBV3-1 | CASTLSGSTEAFF | TGTGCCAGCACCCTCTCAGGCTCCACTGAAGCTTTCTTT
TRBJ1-2 | many | NA | TRBV25-1 | CARLKTATLNYGYTF | TGTGCCAGACTAAAGACAGCTACTCTGAACTATGGCTACACCTTC
TRBJ2-2 | many | TRBD2 | TRBV7-6 | CASSFGGSQNTGELFF | TGTGCCAGCAGCTTCGGGGGGAGCCAAAACACCGGGGAGCTGTTTTTT
TRBJ2-5 | many | TRBD2 | TRBV7-9 | CASSATSVQETQYF | TGTGCCAGCAGTGCAACTAGCGTCCAAGAGACCCAGTACTTC
TRBJ2-5 | few | NA | TRBV18 | CASSPRGEPGETQYF | TGTGCCAGCTCACCACGGGGAGAGCCCGGAGAGACCCAGTACTTC
TRBJ2-7 | many | TRBD2 | TRBV11-2 | CASTPVGGSGFEQYF | TGTGCCAGCACCCCGGTCGGCGGGAGCGGTTTCGAGCAGTACTTC
TRBJ2-7 | many | TRBD2 | TRBV15 | CATRGWRERYHEQYF | TGTGCCACCAGAGGGTGGCGGGAGCGGTACCACGAGCAGTACTTC
TRBJ1-1 | NA | TRBD1 | TRBV6-1 | CASNTGQGLPEAFF | TGTGCCAGCAATACGGGACAGGGTTTACCTGAAGCTTTCTTT
TRBJ2-5 | NA | TRBD2 | TRBV12-3/TRBV12-4 | CASSHLPPGLDGETQYF | TGTGCCAGCAGTCACCTTCCACCGGGACTAGATGGGGAGACCCAGTACTTC
TRBJ1-5 | NA | NA | TRBV15 | CATSRDPAVNQPQHF | TGTGCCACCAGCAGAGATCCGGCAGTCAATCAGCCCCAGCATTTT
TRBJ2-7 | NA | NA | TRBV27 | CASSYGRGRAYEQYF | TGTGCCAGCAGTTACGGTCGGGGCAGGGCCTACGAGCAGTACTTC
TRBJ2-2 | NA | TRBD2 | TRBV7-2 | CASTQTSGHTGELFF | TGTGCCAGCACCCAGACTAGCGGTCACACCGGGGAGCTGTTTTTT
TRBJ1-2 | many | NA | TRBV12-3/TRBV12-4 | CASSPTDWGYTF | TGTGCCAGCAGCCCAACTGATTGGGGCTACACCTTC
TRBJ2-2 | many | TRBD2 | TRBV28 | CASKAGGNTGELFF | TGTGCCAGCAAAGCGGGAGGGAACACCGGGGAGCTGTTTTTT
TRBJ2-5 | few | NA | TRBV4-1 | CASSQVAQPQETQYF | TGCGCCAGCAGCCAAGTAGCCCAGCCTCAAGAGACCCAGTACTTC
TRBJ2-7 | NA | NA | TRBV28 | CASSLSPTGSYEQYF | TGTGCCAGCAGTTTATCCCCGACAGGTTCCTACGAGCAGTACTTC
TRBJ1-2 | NA | TRBD1 | TRBV6-1 | CASSPGQGNYGYTF | TGTGCCAGCAGTCCGGGACAGGGGAACTATGGCTACACCTTC
TRBJ2-7 | NA | NA | TRBV13 | CASSPPGPGGYEQYF | TGTGCCAGCAGCCCCCCGGGGCCTGGGGGCTACGAGCAGTACTTC
TRBJ2-2 | many | NA | TRBV10-1 | CASSELDSNTGELFF | TGCGCCAGCAGTGAATTGGACAGCAACACCGGGGAGCTGTTTTTT
TRBJ1-6 | many | NA | TRBV19 | CASSIQTSPLHF | TGTGCCAGTAGTATACAAACTTCACCCCTCCACTTT
TRBJ2-2 | many | TRBD2 | TRBV15 | CATSRELAYTGELFF | TGTGCCACCAGCAGAGAACTAGCGTACACCGGGGAGCTGTTTTTT
TRBJ2-7 | many | NA | TRBV20-1 | CSATYYEQYF | TGCAGTGCTACTTACTACGAGCAGTACTTC
TRBJ2-5 | many | TRBD2 | TRBV2 | CASSALFSGSMETQYF | TGTGCCAGCAGTGCCCTTTTTAGCGGGAGTATGGAGACCCAGTACTTC
TRBJ2-7 | many | TRBD2 | TRBV20-1 | CSADSGRASYEQYF | TGCAGTGCGGATAGCGGGAGGGCCTCCTACGAGCAGTACTTC
TRBJ2-7 | many | TRBD1 | TRBV25-1 | CASSAPTLQGNSYEQYF | TGTGCCAGCAGTGCTCCTACTTTACAGGGGAACTCCTACGAGCAGTACTTC
TRBJ1-1 | many | NA | TRBV24-1 | CATVARHYLRDTEAFF | TGTGCCACCGTTGCCCGTCATTACCTACGGGACACTGAAGCTTTCTTT
TRBJ2-5 | many | NA | TRBV6-1 | CASTLNPREETQYF | TGTGCCAGCACCCTAAACCCGAGGGAAGAGACCCAGTACTTC
TRBJ1-4 | NA | NA | TRBV6-1 | CASTSVRGWEKLFF | TGTGCCAGCACCTCGGTTCGGGGGTGGGAAAAACTGTTTTTT
TRBJ1-6 | many | NA | TRBV14 | CASSQPDRMNSPLHF | TGTGCCAGCAGCCAACCGGACAGAATGAATTCACCCCTCCACTTT
TRBJ1-5 | many | NA | TRBV27 | CASSLQGRGAPQHF | TGTGCCAGCAGTTTACAGGGGAGGGGGGCGCCCCAGCATTTT
TRBJ2-2 | few | TRBD2 | TRBV13 | CASSGRLALNTGELFF | TGTGCCAGCAGCGGTCGACTAGCGCTGAACACCGGGGAGCTGTTTTTT
TRBJ1-2 | NA | TRBD1 | TRBV12-3/TRBV12-4 | CASSLGTGDTYGYTF | TGTGCCAGCAGTCTTGGGACAGGGGACACCTATGGCTACACCTTC
TRBJ1-5 | many | NA | TRBV6-1 | CASSEVGNSPQHF | TGTGCCAGCAGTGAAGTGGGGAATTCGCCCCAGCATTTT
TRBJ1-1 | many | NA | TRBV6-5 | CASSYSGQIKEAFF | TGTGCCAGCAGTTACTCCGGACAAATCAAGGAAGCTTTCTTT
TRBJ2-5 | many | NA | TRBV28 | CASTAGLETQYF | TGTGCCAGCACGGCGGGACTAGAGACCCAGTACTTC
TRBJ2-7 | few | TRBD2 | TRBV6-5 | CASSYSTGRRDEQYF | TGTGCCAGCAGTTACTCGACCGGGAGGAGGGACGAGCAGTACTTC
TRBJ2-5 | many | NA | TRBV6-1 | CASSVYPRQETQYF | TGTGCCAGCAGTGTATATCCCAGACAAGAGACCCAGTACTTC
TRBJ2-5 | NA | NA | TRBV2 | CASSGTGGVGTQYF | TGTGCCAGCAGTGGGACTGGCGGGGTGGGGACCCAGTACTTC
TRBJ2-7 | many | TRBD2 | TRBV28 | CASLRLAGSYEQYF | TGTGCCAGCTTGAGGCTAGCGGGAAGCTACGAGCAGTACTTC
TRBJ2-5 | many | NA | TRBV9 | CASIRVAETQYF | TGTGCCAGCATCCGGGTGGCGGAGACCCAGTACTTC
TRBJ1-6 | many | NA | TRBV2 | CASSEAPGTNSPLHF | TGTGCCAGCAGTGAAGCCCCCGGCACAAATTCACCCCTCCACTTT
TRBJ1-1 | many | TRBD1 | TRBV12-3/TRBV12-4 | CASTLGTVMNTEAFF | TGTGCCAGCACCTTGGGGACAGTCATGAACACTGAAGCTTTCTTT